This is a list of T cell receptor beta chains from one sample in a study of T cells in Graves' hyperthyroidism and ophthalmopathy. TCRdb reprocessed the multiplex PCR reads with MiXCR, giving one entry per CDR3 protein. The repertoire has around 660,000 distinct CDR3 sequences, just under 45% of them found once; the top ten carry about 7.2%. Input material: peripheral blood or thyroid tissue (not recorded which). The receptors stem from an adult man with Graves' disease, either hyperthyroidism or ophthalmopathy (not recorded which). Each CDR3 is given with its conserved first and last residue. D genes are given only for firm matches. Expanded clones get a size class; other rows say once, few or many, or leave the size out.

TRBJ1-4,13,.,TRBV29-1,once,CSVPGMGGEKLFF,TGCAGCGTCCCCGGGATGGGGGGTGAAAAACTGTTTTTT
TRBJ1-2,13,.,TRBV20-1,few,CSASLTDNYGYTF,TGCAGTGCTAGCCTGACGGATAACTATGGCTACACCTTC
TRBJ1-4,16,TRBD1,TRBV7-9,.,CASSFTGTGGAEELFF,TGTGCCAGCAGCTTTACCGGGACAGGGGGGGCGGAGGAACTGTTTTTT
TRBJ1-6,14,TRBD1,TRBV7-4,.,CASSLSAGGSPLHF,TGTGCCAGCAGTTTAAGTGCAGGGGGCTCACCCCTCCACTTT
TRBJ2-6,14,.,TRBV29-1,.,CSTQGRAGANVLTF,TGCAGTACACAGGGTAGGGCTGGGGCCAACGTCCTGACTTTC
TRBJ2-7,15,TRBD2,TRBV7-2,few,CASSFFGREGYEQYF,TGTGCCAGCAGTTTCTTCGGGCGGGAGGGCTACGAGCAGTACTTC
TRBJ2-5,11,.,TRBV29-1,.,CSGRVQETQYF,TGCAGCGGGAGGGTCCAAGAGACCCAGTACTTC
TRBJ1-3,13,.,TRBV7-3,many,CASSLLRGDTIYF,TGTGCCAGCAGCTTACTACGGGGAGACACCATATATTTT
TRBJ1-2,16,.,TRBV2,many,CASTEYPTGMGYGYTF,TGTGCCAGCACCGAATACCCGACCGGGATGGGCTATGGCTACACCTTC
TRBJ1-5,15,.,TRBV15,few,CATSRDYDRSQPQHF,TGTGCCACCAGCAGAGATTACGACAGGAGTCAGCCCCAGCATTTT
TRBJ2-2,11,.,TRBV2,many,CASSEAGELFF,TGTGCCAGCAGTGAGGCCGGGGAGCTGTTTTTT
TRBJ1-5,18,TRBD1,TRBV19,.,CASSIQVGTVIFNQPQHF,TGTGCCAGTAGTATTCAGGTAGGGACAGTAATCTTCAATCAGCCCCAGCATTTT
TRBJ2-7,14,.,TRBV7-2,.,CASSGNWSSYEQYF,TGTGCCAGCAGCGGGAACTGGAGCTCCTACGAGCAGTACTTC
TRBJ1-3,15,.,TRBV15,many,CATSRDAGDGNTIYF,TGTGCCACCAGCAGAGATGCAGGGGATGGAAACACCATATATTTT
TRBJ1-3,17,.,TRBV9,few,CASSQHGGESSGNTIYF,TGTGCCAGCAGCCAACACGGCGGGGAGAGCTCTGGAAACACCATATATTTT
TRBJ1-4,13,.,TRBV7-8,.,CASSPTGTVKLFF,TGTGCCAGCAGCCCGACGGGGACGGTAAAACTGTTTTTT
TRBJ1-5,15,TRBD1,TRBV7-1,once,CTSSSSGGLNQPQHF,TGTACCAGCAGCTCCTCAGGGGGACTAAATCAGCCCCAGCATTTT
TRBJ2-7,17,.,TRBV6-1,.,CASSEGTLKGSSYEQYF,TGTGCCAGCAGTGAAGGGACCCTCAAAGGGAGCTCCTACGAGCAGTACTTC
TRBJ2-7,15,.,TRBV5-1,many,CASSLDRDLAYEQYF,TGCGCCAGCAGCTTAGACCGGGACTTAGCCTACGAGCAGTACTTC
TRBJ1-1,14,.,TRBV5-1,once,CASSLSIMNTEAFF,TGCGCCAGCAGTTTAAGCATTATGAACACTGAAGCTTTCTTT
TRBJ1-4,14,TRBD1,TRBV28,once,CASTGTGNFGKLFF,TGTGCCAGCACCGGGACAGGGAACTTTGGAAAACTGTTTTTT
TRBJ1-2,14,TRBD1,TRBV7-9,once,CASSLAQGMGGYTF,TGTGCCAGCAGCTTAGCACAGGGGATGGGTGGCTACACCTTC
TRBJ2-5,14,.,TRBV14,few,CASSQTLRPETQYF,TGTGCCAGCAGCCAGACTCTAAGGCCAGAGACCCAGTACTTC
TRBJ2-7,14,TRBD2,TRBV20-1,few,CSAEVAGGSREQYF,TGCAGTGCAGAGGTAGCGGGAGGTAGTCGGGAGCAGTACTTC
TRBJ1-2,14,.,TRBV29-1,.,CSVEGGGSNYGYTF,TGCAGCGTTGAGGGGGGTGGCAGTAACTATGGCTACACCTTC
TRBJ1-1,15,.,TRBV15,many,CATSRVAGFNTEAFF,TGTGCCACCAGCAGAGTGGCGGGATTCAACACTGAAGCTTTCTTT
TRBJ1-5,17,.,TRBV9,.,CASSLGGGQFPNQPQHF,TGTGCCAGCAGTTTGGGGGGGGGGCAATTTCCCAATCAGCCCCAGCATTTT
TRBJ1-2,11,.,TRBV20-1,.,CSARAPYGYTF,TGCAGTGCTAGGGCCCCTTATGGCTACACCTTC
TRBJ2-5,15,.,TRBV5-4,few,CASSLKAGGVGTQYF,TGTGCCAGCAGCTTAAAAGCTGGAGGGGTCGGGACCCAGTACTTC
TRBJ2-7,13,.,TRBV7-9,.,CASSPGDLGNQYF,TGTGCCAGCAGCCCCGGGGACTTAGGCAATCAGTACTTC
TRBJ1-5,15,TRBD1,TRBV12-3/TRBV12-4,.,CASKPDRGNNQPQHF,TGTGCCAGCAAACCGGACAGGGGGAACAATCAGCCCCAGCATTTT
TRBJ1-3,14,.,TRBV5-1,few,CASSLDDPGNTIYF,TGCGCCAGCAGCTTGGATGATCCTGGAAACACCATATATTTT
TRBJ1-2,14,.,TRBV11-2,.,CASSLDQDGYGYTF,TGTGCCAGCAGCTTAGATCAGGACGGCTATGGCTACACCTTC
TRBJ1-6,13,TRBD1,TRBV6-1,.,CASSGTGLSPLHF,TGTGCCAGCAGTGGGACAGGGCTTTCACCCCTCCACTTT
TRBJ1-5,13,.,TRBV19,many,CASSSAAGQPQHF,TGTGCCAGTAGTAGTGCGGCGGGGCAGCCCCAGCATTTT
TRBJ1-5,19,.,TRBV12-3/TRBV12-4,.,CASSSHNWDIPYSNQPQHF,TGTGCCAGCAGTTCCCACAACTGGGATATCCCTTATAGCAATCAGCCCCAGCATTTT
TRBJ2-5,14,.,TRBV12-5,.,CARDRKDTGETQYF,TGTGCTAGAGATCGCAAGGACACCGGAGAGACCCAGTACTTC
TRBJ1-2,13,.,TRBV24-1,many,CATSGVPFYGYTF,TGTGCCACCAGTGGCGTCCCCTTCTATGGCTACACCTTC
TRBJ1-1,14,.,TRBV12-3/TRBV12-4,few,CASIARQANTEAFF,TGTGCCAGCATAGCCAGACAGGCGAACACTGAAGCTTTCTTT
TRBJ1-2,15,.,TRBV7-3,many,CASSPSGQGNYGYTF,TGTGCCAGCAGCCCGTCGGGGCAGGGAAACTATGGCTACACCTTC
TRBJ2-5,16,.,TRBV11-1,few,CASSHQADSYQETQYF,TGTGCCAGCAGCCACCAAGCGGACTCGTACCAAGAGACCCAGTACTTC
TRBJ1-2,15,.,TRBV24-1,.,CATSDHGQPFYGYTF,TGTGCCACCAGTGACCATGGACAGCCTTTCTATGGCTACACCTTC
TRBJ2-7,14,TRBD1,TRBV19,few,CASSIGGQGSEQYF,TGTGCCAGTAGTATAGGAGGACAGGGCTCCGAGCAGTACTTC
TRBJ2-5,14,.,TRBV7-9,.,CASSFSNPQETQYF,TGTGCCAGCAGCTTCAGCAACCCCCAAGAGACCCAGTACTTC
TRBJ2-5,15,.,TRBV10-3,few,CASSDGETYQETQYF,TGTGCCAGCAGTGATGGGGAGACGTACCAAGAGACCCAGTACTTC
TRBJ2-3,13,.,TRBV7-9,.,CASSLASSGAQYF,TGTGCCAGCAGCTTAGCGAGCTCCGGAGCTCAGTATTTT
TRBJ1-3,16,TRBD1,TRBV2,many,CASTQYRGLSGNTIYF,TGTGCCAGCACGCAGTACAGGGGGCTTTCTGGAAACACCATATATTTT
TRBJ1-1,14,.,TRBV11-3,.,CASSLSEVNTEAFF,TGTGCCAGCAGCTTATCTGAAGTGAACACTGAAGCTTTCTTT